These T cell receptor beta chains were read from a single sample in a study of metastatic and nonmetastatic thyroid tumors. With MiXCR, TCRdb called clones anew from the PCR reads. The sample contains 25,000 to 35,000 clones, about 18% of which appear only once. Specimen: blood. All receptors derive from a female donor with papillary thyroid cancer or a benign thyroid nodule (not recorded which). Some clones in this sample may be carry-over from other donors' samples. CDR3s include the opening cysteine and the closing phenylalanine or tryptophan. A D gene is named only where the DNA matches it firmly. Clone size is shown for a subset of rows, as once, few, many or a class of expanded clone.

TRBJ2-2	TRBD2	many	TRBV5-4	CASSLGLAPAGELFF	TGTGCCAGCAGCCTGGGACTAGCACCAGCCGGGGAGCTGTTTTTT
TRBJ2-7	NA	many	TRBV29-1	CSVDSGGDEQYF	TGCAGCGTGGACTCGGGGGGCGACGAGCAGTACTTC
TRBJ1-4	NA	many	TRBV7-9	CASSLGHSNEKLFF	TGTGCCAGCAGCCTGGGACACTCTAATGAAAAACTGTTTTTT
TRBJ1-2	NA	medium-sized	TRBV6-6	CASSYSTLRGGFYGYTF	TGTGCCAGCAGTTATTCGACCCTTCGGGGAGGGTTCTATGGCTACACCTTC
TRBJ2-7	TRBD2	medium-sized	TRBV27	CASSFLAGANYEQYF	TGTGCCAGCAGCTTTCTAGCGGGAGCTAACTACGAGCAGTACTTC
TRBJ2-3	TRBD2	NA	TRBV4-1	CASSQAEASGGSSDTQYF	TGCGCCAGCAGCCAGGCAGAAGCTAGCGGGGGGTCGTCAGATACCCAGTATTTT
TRBJ2-1	TRBD2	many	TRBV20-1	CSARDLAGVTNEQFF	TGCAGTGCTAGAGATCTGGCGGGGGTAACGAATGAGCAGTTCTTC
TRBJ2-5	NA	many	TRBV20-1	CSARDLAGNRETQYF	TGCAGTGCTAGAGATCTGGCAGGGAATCGAGAGACCCAGTACTTC
TRBJ2-7	TRBD2	few	TRBV27	CASSFRAGLDYEQYF	TGTGCCAGCAGTTTTAGAGCGGGACTAGATTACGAGCAATACTTC
TRBJ2-1	TRBD2	medium-sized	TRBV28	CASSFGLAGSDYNEQFF	TGTGCCAGCAGTTTTGGACTAGCGGGTTCCGACTACAATGAGCAGTTCTTC
TRBJ2-7	NA	many	TRBV2	CASRGVGLGHEQYF	TGTGCCAGCAGAGGGGTGGGGTTGGGCCACGAGCAGTACTTC
TRBJ2-3	NA	few	TRBV5-6	CASTIPGPLGADTQYF	TGTGCCAGCACTATACCAGGGCCCCTTGGGGCAGATACGCAGTATTTT
TRBJ1-4	NA	many	TRBV3-1	CASSQDRWATNEKLFF	TGTGCCAGCAGCCAGGACAGATGGGCAACTAATGAAAAACTGTTTTTT
TRBJ2-7	TRBD2	medium-sized	TRBV27	CASIPLAGEPTYEQYF	TGTGCCAGCATTCCCCTAGCGGGAGAGCCCACCTACGAGCAGTACTTC
TRBJ1-2	NA	many	TRBV3-1	CASSQVKGVGSNYGYTF	TGTGCCAGCAGCCAAGTAAAAGGGGTAGGCAGCAACTATGGCTACACCTTC
TRBJ2-2	TRBD2	many	TRBV5-1	CASSGIAGTGELFF	TGCGCCAGCAGCGGGATAGCGGGGACCGGGGAGCTGTTTTTT
TRBJ1-1	NA	many	TRBV6-2/TRBV6-3	CASSSRLGGPRTEAFF	TGTGCCAGCAGTTCTCGGCTCGGGGGACCACGCACTGAAGCTTTCTTT
TRBJ2-5	TRBD2	many	TRBV20-1	CSATGLADTYGYF	TGCAGTGCCACAGGACTAGCGGACACTTATGGGTACTTC
TRBJ1-1	TRBD1	many	TRBV4-1	CASSRTGGYEAFF	TGCGCCAGCAGCCGGACAGGGGGCTATGAAGCTTTCTTT
TRBJ2-1	TRBD2	many	TRBV2	CASSSTSGGAYNEQFF	TGTGCCAGCAGTTCCACTAGCGGGGGGGCGTACAATGAGCAGTTCTTC
TRBJ2-7	TRBD1	many	TRBV5-1	CASRQGYEQYF	TGCGCCAGTAGACAGGGCTACGAGCAGTACTTC
TRBJ1-5	TRBD1	many	TRBV6-5	CASSYSAQGGQPQHF	TGTGCCAGCAGTTACTCGGCACAGGGGGGTCAGCCCCAGCATTTT
TRBJ2-1	TRBD2	many	TRBV28	CASSLGLAGGYEQFF	TGTGCCAGCAGCCTTGGACTAGCGGGGGGATATGAGCAGTTCTTC
TRBJ1-1	NA	many	TRBV3-1	CASSQGPGIDSEAFF	TGTGCCAGCAGCCAAGGGCCCGGGATCGACTCTGAAGCTTTCTTT
TRBJ1-1	TRBD1	many	TRBV20-1	CSARPGQGGKAFF	TGCAGTGCTCGACCGGGACAGGGAGGAAAAGCTTTCTTT
TRBJ2-2	TRBD1	many	TRBV6-1	CASMGQETGELFF	TGTGCCAGCATGGGACAGGAAACCGGGGAGCTGTTTTTT
TRBJ1-5	TRBD1	many	TRBV6-2/TRBV6-3	CASSLNDRASNQPQHF	TGTGCCAGCAGTTTGAATGACAGGGCCAGCAATCAGCCCCAGCATTTT
TRBJ2-7	TRBD2	many	TRBV10-3	CASSGTSGYEQYF	TGTGCCAGTTCCGGGACTAGCGGATACGAGCAGTACTTC
TRBJ2-1	NA	many	TRBV18	CASSPSAGRQDEQFF	TGTGCCAGCTCACCAAGCGCGGGGCGGCAGGATGAGCAGTTCTTC
TRBJ2-3	NA	NA	TRBV12-3/TRBV12-4	CASSCVMGAAQYF	TGTGCCAGCAGCTGTGTCATGGGGGCGGCTCAGTATTTT
TRBJ2-7	NA	NA	TRBV6-1	CASSEGQYEQYF	TGTGCCAGCAGTGAAGGGCAGTACGAGCAGTACTTC
TRBJ2-2	NA	many	TRBV7-2	CASRKGPSLTGELFF	TGTGCCAGCAGGAAGGGCCCGAGCCTCACCGGGGAGCTGTTTTTT
TRBJ1-1	NA	many	TRBV28	CASSLGSGRVNTEAFF	TGTGCCAGCAGTTTGGGATCGGGCAGGGTGAACACTGAAGCTTTCTTT
TRBJ1-4	NA	many	TRBV4-1	CASSQDAGFNEKLFF	TGCGCCAGCAGCCAAGATGCGGGGTTCAATGAAAAACTGTTTTTT
TRBJ2-3	NA	many	TRBV10-1	CASSEPNVSTDTQYF	TGCGCCAGCAGTGAGCCTAATGTGAGCACAGATACGCAGTATTTT
TRBJ2-7	NA	many	TRBV28	CASSPSPREQYF	TGTGCCAGCAGCCCTTCACCCAGGGAGCAGTACTTC
TRBJ1-4	NA	many	TRBV7-2	CASSLRGGWTNEKLFF	TGTGCCAGCAGCTTAAGGGGGGGCTGGACTAATGAAAAACTGTTTTTT
TRBJ2-3	NA	many	TRBV9	CASSPRADTQYF	TGTGCCAGCAGCCCCAGGGCAGATACGCAGTATTTT
TRBJ2-3	NA	NA	TRBV5-1	CASSVSGWFPDTQYF	TGCGCCAGCAGCGTGAGCGGGTGGTTTCCAGATACGCAGTATTTT
TRBJ2-2	TRBD2	few	TRBV6-1	CASNWTTTSVSTGELFF	TGTGCCAGCAACTGGACGACCACTAGCGTGTCTACCGGGGAGCTGTTTTTT
TRBJ1-5	NA	many	TRBV4-3	CASSQVRGAGQPQHF	TGCGCCAGCAGCCAAGTTCGGGGGGCTGGGCAGCCCCAGCATTTT
TRBJ2-7	NA	many	TRBV29-1	CSVSRTGAYEQYF	TGCAGCGTTAGCCGAACGGGGGCCTACGAGCAGTACTTC
TRBJ2-7	NA	medium-sized	TRBV20-1	CSARDRFVAYEQYF	TGCAGTGCTAGAGATCGTTTTGTAGCCTACGAGCAGTACTTC
TRBJ1-4	NA	many	TRBV7-2	CASSLMSGNEKLFF	TGTGCCAGCAGCTTAATGAGCGGGAATGAAAAACTGTTTTTT
TRBJ2-5	NA	many	TRBV12-3/TRBV12-4	CASSLGSTEETQYF	TGTGCCAGCAGTCTGGGCAGTACCGAAGAGACCCAGTACTTC
TRBJ2-5	NA	many	TRBV6-1	CASSRRAAETQYF	TGTGCCAGCAGTCGGAGGGCCGCGGAGACCCAGTACTTC
TRBJ2-5	NA	few	TRBV5-1	CASSAAGHWGTQYF	TGCGCCAGCAGCGCCGCGGGACATTGGGGGACCCAGTACTTC
TRBJ1-2	NA	medium-sized	TRBV12-3/TRBV12-4	CASSLGQGYTF	TGTGCCAGCAGTTTAGGGCAGGGCTACACCTTC
TRBJ2-3	NA	NA	TRBV18	CASSPPGGSTDTQYF	TGTGCCAGCTCACCACCGGGCGGTAGCACAGATACGCAGTATTTT
TRBJ2-1	NA	many	TRBV20-1	CSASESQGYNEQFF	TGCAGTGCTAGTGAATCCCAGGGATACAATGAGCAGTTCTTC
TRBJ1-1	NA	many	TRBV29-1	CSVAVQLNTEAFF	TGCAGCGTTGCTGTACAGTTGAACACTGAAGCTTTCTTT
TRBJ2-5	NA	many	TRBV7-6	CASSPTRETQYF	TGTGCCAGCAGCCCGACTCGAGAGACCCAGTACTTC
TRBJ2-3	NA	many	TRBV20-1	CSARDSSTDTQYF	TGCAGTGCGCGGGACTCAAGCACAGATACGCAGTATTTT
TRBJ1-2	NA	many	TRBV19	CASSIDRRQGTRGYTF	TGTGCCAGTAGTATAGATCGTCGGCAGGGGACTCGAGGCTACACCTTC
TRBJ1-1	NA	many	TRBV30	CAWSVRGQGTEAFF	TGTGCCTGGAGTGTACGGGGGCAGGGGACTGAAGCTTTCTTT
TRBJ2-2	NA	many	TRBV18	CASSQRGGELFF	TGTGCCAGCTCACAACGAGGCGGGGAGCTGTTTTTT